The 4 T cell receptor beta chains below come from one sample, sequenced in a study of T cells in Graves' hyperthyroidism and ophthalmopathy (dated by TCRdb to the late 2010s). The method behind the library was multiplex PCR. TCRdb records Illumina HiSeq 2000 as the sequencer. TCR beta CDR3 regions were amplified from RNA transcripts. The first round of RT-PCR for the TCR CDR3 was performed with the HTBI primer set and the Qiagen OneStep RT-PCR kit. The raw public reads went through TCRdb reprocessing: fastp at Q25, MiXCR clone calling, in-frame beta chains kept. Identical CDR3 proteins give one entry, which carries the most common genes and DNA. The sample data list roughly 550,000 distinct CDR3 sequences, and 16% of these were observed just once. About 31% of the sample comes from the top ten. The specimen sequenced was blood. The receptors derive from a woman aged 25 to 39 with Graves' ophthalmopathy.

The rearrangement uses TRBV6-1 and TRBJ1-2; D gene ambiguous. The CDR3 loop spans 13 amino acids. V dropped 7 bases and J dropped 6 bases, with 15 bases sitting between them. Germline-derived CDR1 and CDR2 are MNHNS and SASEGT. CDR3 DNA: TGTGCCAGCATCCTCGGTTTCGGGGATGGCTACACCTTC. Amino acid sequence: CASILGFGDGYTF.

This clonotype was found a few times. The CDR3 sequence: CASTQRTSGSPGELFF. CDR3 sequence (DNA): TGTGCCAGCACCCAACGGACTAGCGGGAGTCCCGGGGAGCTGTTTTTT. The chain couples TRBV6-1 to TRBJ2-2; 13 nucleotides align to TRBD2. The CDR3 length is 16 residues. Germline CDR1 reads MNHNS; CDR2 reads SASEGT. After removal of 7 bases from V and 6 bases from J, the junction contained 8 bases not matched to a gene.

The chain is built from TRBV27 and TRBJ1-5; a weak D match, TRBD1 (5 bases). Trimming shortened V by 6 bases and J by 5 bases, and 14 bases separated the two germline ends. Looked up from germline, CDR1 is MNHEY and CDR2 is SMNVEV (reference sequence). This CDR3 is 14 amino acids long. The CDR3 sequence: CASRGPHEDQPQHF. Here the CDR3 DNA reads TGTGCCAGCAGGGGGCCCCACGAGGATCAGCCCCAGCATTTT.

At least ten counts were recorded for this clonotype. The V and J genes are TRBV11-2 and TRBJ2-1; possible D gene TRBD1, 5 bases. Trimming shortened V by 5 bases and J by 7 bases, and 15 bases separated the two germline ends. The CDR3 loop spans 14 amino acids. From germline, CDR1 is SGHAT and CDR2 FQNNGV. CDR3 residues: CASSPLQGQNEQFF. The CDR3 DNA sequence: TGTGCCAGCAGCCCGCTGCAGGGTCAAAATGAGCAGTTCTTC. Full variable domain (outside the CDR3, taken from reference TRBV11-2 and TRBJ2-1): EAGVAQSPRYKIIEKRQSVAFWCNPISGHATLYWYQQILGQGPKLLIQFQNNGVVDDSQLPKDRFSAERLKGVDSTLKIQPAKLEDSAVYLCASSPLQGQNEQFFGPGTRLTVL.